The T cell receptor beta chain described here comes from a study of T cell repertoires and leukemia-associated antigens (dated by TCRdb to between 2018 and 2020). Broadly, across the study: Per sample, about 5.1 to 6.6 million read pairs and roughly 3 to 5.0 million effective reads were obtained, for roughly 16.1 million effective reads in total. The study aimed to identify which antigen a TCR Vbeta21 clone previously found in CML patients recognizes, using in vitro peptide stimulation of healthy T cells.

TRIzol reagent was used to extract total RNA from the cultured T cells. 5' rapid amplification of cDNA ends (5'RACE) was the method used to amplify TCRbeta libraries from the RNA. Before sequencing, Qubit, an Agilent instrument, and quantitative PCR were used to check library concentration and integrity. Qualified libraries were sequenced on Illumina HiSeq or MiSeq by a commercial service provider. The paper's processing steps were these. MiXCR version 1.8.2 was used to identify TCR sequences in each sample. To qualify, a clone needed a CDR3 longer than four amino acids, an in-frame nucleotide length, and no stop codon. An effective read was defined as a read containing the complete CDR3 structure. Validation of expanded clones was performed by RT-PCR with 24 Vbeta primers, GeneScan spectratyping, and Sanger sequencing. The public reads were run again by TCRdb, first through fastp at Q25 and then through MiXCR, and only productive beta chains were kept. All rows with the same CDR3 protein become a single entry with the most common DNA and genes. These V and J calls derive from TCRdb rather than the authors' analysis. Present in this sample are around 12,000 distinct CDR3 sequences, 35% to 45% of which were seen just once. The ten largest account for less than 40% of the sample.

This clonotype was found once. It lacks a known antigen. Within one base of it there is no much larger clone, and no base qualities were kept. Evidence from a single read is weak. The paper's findings and limits, for the study overall: No significant differences among the four groups were observed in the numbers of Vbeta genes (roughly 61), Jbeta genes (14), VDJ rearrangements, or unique CDR3s. The antigen specificity and function of the expanded clones were not directly tested, and further investigation of both was required.

CD3+ T cells were initially rested overnight at approximately 2.5 million cells/mL in RPMI 1640 lacking fetal bovine serum. CD3+ T cells were isolated from PBMCs with MACS immunomagnetic beads following the manufacturer's instructions. From the cysteine up to the phenylalanine, the CDR3 has a length of 18 residues. The entry retains the CDR3 DNA only, 54 bases that are in frame from base 1. V trim: 4 bases; J trim: 8 bases; unmatched bases: 17. In the germline V gene (reference sequence), CDR1 corresponds to MNHEY and CDR2 to SMNVEV. This TCR derives from a female donor in good health. The sequenced sample consisted of CD3+ T cells sorted from blood and cultured. The chain is made from TRBV27 and TRBJ2-4; 10 bases in the middle match TRBD2. The CDR3 region: CASSSWTSGSGVSYIQYF. The DNA sequence reads TGTGCCAGCAGTTCATGGACTAGCGGCTCGGGAGTTTCCTACATTCAGTACTTC.